This T cell receptor beta chain is from a study of blood T cells in healthy people across ages. PCR was performed a second time for about 7 to 11 cycles using a sample-barcoded 5' primer and a J-beta primer mix. TCRdb itself ran the 5' RACE reads through MiXCR, one entry per CDR3 protein. The table includes roughly 800,000 distinct CDR3 sequences, more than 20% detected once. V lost 2 bases, J lost 2 bases, and 12 bases lay in between. Germline V gene lookup returns CDR1 MNHEY and CDR2 SVGAGI. The length of the CDR3 is 15 residues. The sample was also linked to a second study, of T cells of mothers and their children.

The V gene is TRBV6-5, the J gene TRBJ1-1, with D perhaps matching TRBD1 (5 bases). The sequencing input was blood. The TCR comes from a boy aged 5-17 years in good health. The CDR3 bases are TGTGCCAGCAGTTACCTGATGGGGGTAAACACTGAAGCTTTCTTT. This encodes CASSYLMGVNTEAFF.